This T cell receptor (beta chain) was retrieved from a study of radiotherapy plus CTLA-4 blockade in lung cancer. This CDR3 contains 14 residues. V lost 0 bases to trimming and J lost 2 bases, with 8 bases between them. CDR1 and CDR2 from the germline V gene are SGHRS and YFSETQ. The table came from immunoSEQ multiplex PCR; TCRdb's copy has only in-frame clones and leaves some out. Among tens of thousands of clones listed, around 81% were seen once. This TCR derives from a human donor with non-small cell lung cancer that progressed on radiotherapy plus ipilimumab. This chain connects TRBV5-1 to TRBJ1-1; D not certain. The sequencing used peripheral blood, collected from a patient treated with radiotherapy plus ipilimumab. As DNA, the CDR3 is TGCGCCAGCAGCTTGGTTGCAGACAACACTGAAGCTTTCTTT. Translation gives CASSLVADNTEAFF.